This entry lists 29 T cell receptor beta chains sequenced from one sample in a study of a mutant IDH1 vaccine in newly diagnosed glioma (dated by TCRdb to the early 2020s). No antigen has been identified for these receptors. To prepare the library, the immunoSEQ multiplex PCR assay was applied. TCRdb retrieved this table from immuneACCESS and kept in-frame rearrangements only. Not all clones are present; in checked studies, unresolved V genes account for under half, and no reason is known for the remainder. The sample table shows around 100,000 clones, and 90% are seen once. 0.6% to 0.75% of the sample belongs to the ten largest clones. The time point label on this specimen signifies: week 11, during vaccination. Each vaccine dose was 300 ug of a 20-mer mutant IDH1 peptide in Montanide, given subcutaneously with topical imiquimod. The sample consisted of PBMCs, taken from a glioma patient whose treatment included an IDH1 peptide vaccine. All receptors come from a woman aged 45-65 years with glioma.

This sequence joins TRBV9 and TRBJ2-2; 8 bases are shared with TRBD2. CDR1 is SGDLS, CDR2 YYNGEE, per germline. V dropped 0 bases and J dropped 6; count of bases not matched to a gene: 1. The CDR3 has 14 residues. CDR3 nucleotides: TGTGCCAGCAGCGTAGTCGGGAGGGCCGGGGAGCTGTTTTTT. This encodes CASSVVGRAGELFF. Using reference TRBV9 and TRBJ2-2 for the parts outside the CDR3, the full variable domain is DSGVTQTPKHLITATGQRVTLRCSPRSGDLSVYWYQQSLDQGLQFLIQYYNGEERAKGNILERFSAQQFPDLHSELNLSSLELGDSALYFCASSVVGRAGELFFGEGSRLTVL.

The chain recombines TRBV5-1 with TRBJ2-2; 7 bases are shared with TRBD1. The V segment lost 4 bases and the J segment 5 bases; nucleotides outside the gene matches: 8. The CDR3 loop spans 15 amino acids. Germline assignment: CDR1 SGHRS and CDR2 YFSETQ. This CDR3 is CASSDRQGGTGELFF. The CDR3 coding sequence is TGCGCCAGCAGCGACAGACAGGGTGGTACCGGGGAGCTGTTTTTT.

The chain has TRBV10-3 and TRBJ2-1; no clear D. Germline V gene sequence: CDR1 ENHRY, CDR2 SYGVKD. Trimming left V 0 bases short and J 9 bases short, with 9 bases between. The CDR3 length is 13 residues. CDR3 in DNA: TGTGCCATCAGTGAGTCGAGTGGCTCTGAGCAGTTCTTC. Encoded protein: CAISESSGSEQFF.

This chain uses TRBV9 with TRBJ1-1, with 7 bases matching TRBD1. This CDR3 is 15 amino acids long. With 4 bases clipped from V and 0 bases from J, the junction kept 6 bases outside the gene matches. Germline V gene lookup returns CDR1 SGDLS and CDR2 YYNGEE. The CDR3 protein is CASSNLGQMNTEAFF. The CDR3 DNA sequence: TGTGCCAGCAGCAACTTGGGACAGATGAACACTGAAGCTTTCTTT. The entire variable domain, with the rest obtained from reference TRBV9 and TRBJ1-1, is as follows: DSGVTQTPKHLITATGQRVTLRCSPRSGDLSVYWYQQSLDQGLQFLIQYYNGEERAKGNILERFSAQQFPDLHSELNLSSLELGDSALYFCASSNLGQMNTEAFFGQGTRLTVV.

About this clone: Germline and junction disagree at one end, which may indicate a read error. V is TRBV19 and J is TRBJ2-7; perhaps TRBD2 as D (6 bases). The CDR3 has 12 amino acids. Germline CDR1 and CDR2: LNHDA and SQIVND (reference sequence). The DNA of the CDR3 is TGTGCCAGCCAGGACTACTCCTCCGAGCAGTACTTC. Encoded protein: CASQDYSSEQYF.

The CDR3 sequence: CASSAVGGPYEQYF. CDR3 nucleotide sequence: TGTGCCAGCAGTGCCGTGGGAGGGCCCTACGAGCAGTACTTC. This chain joins TRBV28 and TRBJ2-7; TRBD2 matches at 7 bases. This CDR3 has 14 residues. Germline trimming cut 5 bases from V and 2 bases from J; bases unmatched to any gene: 6. From germline, CDR1 is MDHEN and CDR2 SYDVKM.

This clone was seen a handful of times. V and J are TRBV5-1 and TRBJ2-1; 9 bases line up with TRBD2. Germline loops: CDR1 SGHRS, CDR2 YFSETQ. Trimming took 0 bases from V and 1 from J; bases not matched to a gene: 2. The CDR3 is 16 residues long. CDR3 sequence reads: CASSLGGLASYNEQFF. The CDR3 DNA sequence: TGCGCCAGCAGCTTGGGGGGACTAGCATCCTACAATGAGCAGTTCTTC.

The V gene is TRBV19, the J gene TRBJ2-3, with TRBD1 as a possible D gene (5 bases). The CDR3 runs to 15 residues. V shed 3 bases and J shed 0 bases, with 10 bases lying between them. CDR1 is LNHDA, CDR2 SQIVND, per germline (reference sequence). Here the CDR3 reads CASSILQGSTDTQYF. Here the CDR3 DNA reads TGTGCCAGTAGTATTTTGCAGGGAAGCACAGATACGCAGTATTTT. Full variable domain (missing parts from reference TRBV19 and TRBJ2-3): DGGITQSPKYLFRKEGQNVTLSCEQNLNHDAMYWYRQDPGQGLRLIYYSQIVNDFQKGDIAEGYSVSREKKESFPLTVTSAQKNPTAFYLCASSILQGSTDTQYFGPGTRLTVL.

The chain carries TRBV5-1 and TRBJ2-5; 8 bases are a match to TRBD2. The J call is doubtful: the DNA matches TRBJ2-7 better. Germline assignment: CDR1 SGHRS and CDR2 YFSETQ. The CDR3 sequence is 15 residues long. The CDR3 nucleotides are TGCGCCAGCAGCTTGGCGGGAGGGCCGGGCTACGAGCAGTACTTC. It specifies CASSLAGGPGYEQYF.

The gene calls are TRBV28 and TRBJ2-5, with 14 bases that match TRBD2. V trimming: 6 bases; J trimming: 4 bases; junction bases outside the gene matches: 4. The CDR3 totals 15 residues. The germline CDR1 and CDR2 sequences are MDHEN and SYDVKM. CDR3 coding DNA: TGTGCCAGCAGCCCCGGGACTAGCGGGAGAGAGACCCAGTACTTC. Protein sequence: CASSPGTSGRETQYF.

Written as DNA, the CDR3 is TGTGCCAGCAGCAAAGGGGAGCGGGGCCCCCCCCCAGATACGCAGTATTTT. Protein product: CASSKGERGPPPDTQYF. The chain employs TRBV21-1 and TRBJ2-3; the listed D gene, TRBD2, was not tested against the DNA. TRBV21-1 is a listed pseudogene. The CDR3 totals 17 residues.

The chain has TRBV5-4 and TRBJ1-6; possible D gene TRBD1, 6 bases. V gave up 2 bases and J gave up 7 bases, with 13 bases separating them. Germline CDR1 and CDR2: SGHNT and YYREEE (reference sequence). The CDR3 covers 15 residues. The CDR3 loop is CASSFGGTPNSPLHF. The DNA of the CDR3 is TGTGCCAGCAGCTTTGGGGGGACACCCAATTCACCCCTCCACTTT. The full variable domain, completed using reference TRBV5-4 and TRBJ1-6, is ETGVTQSPTHLIKTRGQQVTLRCSSQSGHNTVSWYQQALGQGPQFIFQYYREEENGRGNFPPRFSGLQFPNYSSELNVNALELDDSALYLCASSFGGTPNSPLHFGNGTRLTVT.

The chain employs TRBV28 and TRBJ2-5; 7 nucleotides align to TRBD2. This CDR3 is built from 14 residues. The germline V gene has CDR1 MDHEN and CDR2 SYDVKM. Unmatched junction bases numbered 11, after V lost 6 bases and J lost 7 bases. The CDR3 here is CASRREPTPGTQYF. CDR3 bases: TGTGCCAGCAGGCGGGAGCCCACCCCAGGGACCCAGTACTTC.

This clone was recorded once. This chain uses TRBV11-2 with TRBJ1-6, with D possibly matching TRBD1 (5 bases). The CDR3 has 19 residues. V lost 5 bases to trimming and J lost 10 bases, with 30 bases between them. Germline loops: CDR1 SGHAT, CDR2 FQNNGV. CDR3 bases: TGTGCCAGCAGCCCCCGCAGTGGCGGGGCTAACTCTGAATTCTCACCCCTCCACTTT. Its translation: CASSPRSGGANSEFSPLHF.

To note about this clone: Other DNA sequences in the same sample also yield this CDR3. The CDR3 bases are TGTGCCAGCAGCGTGGGACTAGCGGGAACTAACACCGGGGAGCTGTTTTTT. Protein sequence: CASSVGLAGTNTGELFF. This chain uses TRBV9 with TRBJ2-2, with 13 bases aligning to TRBD2. This CDR3 region has 17 residues. Germline V gene data show CDR1 as SGDLS and CDR2 as YYNGEE. After removal of 2 bases from V and 2 bases from J, the junction contained 3 bases not matched to a gene.

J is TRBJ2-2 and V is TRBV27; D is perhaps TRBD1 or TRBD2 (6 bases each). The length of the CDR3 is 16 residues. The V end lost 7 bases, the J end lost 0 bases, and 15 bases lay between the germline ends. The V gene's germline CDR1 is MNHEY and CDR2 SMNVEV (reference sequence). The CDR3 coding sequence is TGTGCCAGCACCTGGAGGAGGGGGACGAACACCGGGGAGCTGTTTTTT. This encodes CASTWRRGTNTGELFF.

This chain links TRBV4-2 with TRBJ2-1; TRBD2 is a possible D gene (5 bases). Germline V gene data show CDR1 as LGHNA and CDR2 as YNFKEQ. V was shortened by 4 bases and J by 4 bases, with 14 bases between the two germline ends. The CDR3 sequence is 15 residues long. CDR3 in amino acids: CASSRFGGGYNEQFF. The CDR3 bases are TGTGCCAGCAGCCGGTTCGGCGGAGGTTACAATGAGCAGTTCTTC.

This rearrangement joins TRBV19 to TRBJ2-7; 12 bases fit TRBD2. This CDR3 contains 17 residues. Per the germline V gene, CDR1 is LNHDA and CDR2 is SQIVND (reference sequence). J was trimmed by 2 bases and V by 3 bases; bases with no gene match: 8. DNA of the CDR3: TGTGCCAGTAGTATCCTCTCGACTAGCGGGAGTCCCTACGAGCAGTACTTC. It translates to CASSILSTSGSPYEQYF.

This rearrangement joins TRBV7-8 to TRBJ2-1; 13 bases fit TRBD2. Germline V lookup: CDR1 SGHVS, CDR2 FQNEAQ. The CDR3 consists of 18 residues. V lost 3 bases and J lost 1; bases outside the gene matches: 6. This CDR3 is CASSFGLAGVGSYNEQFF. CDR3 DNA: TGTGCCAGCAGCTTCGGACTAGCGGGAGTAGGTTCCTACAATGAGCAGTTCTTC. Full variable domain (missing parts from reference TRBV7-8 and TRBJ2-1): GAGVSQSPRYKVAKRGQDVALRCDPISGHVSLFWYQQALGQGPEFLTYFQNEAQLDKSGLPSDRFFAERPEGSVSTLKIQRTQQEDSAVYLCASSFGLAGVGSYNEQFFGPGTRLTVL.

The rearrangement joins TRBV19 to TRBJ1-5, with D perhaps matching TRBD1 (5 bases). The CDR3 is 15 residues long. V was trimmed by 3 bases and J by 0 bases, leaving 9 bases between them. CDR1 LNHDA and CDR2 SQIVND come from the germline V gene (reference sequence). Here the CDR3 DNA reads TGTGCCAGTAGTATGACAGCGTATAGCAATCAGCCCCAGCATTTT. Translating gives CASSMTAYSNQPQHF.

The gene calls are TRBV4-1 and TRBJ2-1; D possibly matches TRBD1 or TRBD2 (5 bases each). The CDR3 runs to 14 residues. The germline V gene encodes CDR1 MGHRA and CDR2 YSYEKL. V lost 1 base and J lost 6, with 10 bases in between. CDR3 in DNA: TGCGCCAGCAGCCAAGGTGGGACCCGCAATGAGCAGTTCTTC. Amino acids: CASSQGGTRNEQFF.

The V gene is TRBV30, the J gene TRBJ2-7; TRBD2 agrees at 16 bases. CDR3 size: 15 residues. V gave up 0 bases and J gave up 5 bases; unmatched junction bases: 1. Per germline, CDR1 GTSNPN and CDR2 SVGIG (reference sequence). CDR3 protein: CAWSVGTSGRDEQYF. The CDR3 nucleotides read TGTGCCTGGAGTGTGGGGACTAGCGGGAGGGACGAGCAGTACTTC.

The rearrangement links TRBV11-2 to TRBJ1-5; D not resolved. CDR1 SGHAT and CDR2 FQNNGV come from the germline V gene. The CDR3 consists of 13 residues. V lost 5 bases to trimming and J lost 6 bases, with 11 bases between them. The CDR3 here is CASSPGDRQPQHF. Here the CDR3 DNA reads TGTGCCAGCAGCCCGGGAGACCGTCAGCCCCAGCATTTT.

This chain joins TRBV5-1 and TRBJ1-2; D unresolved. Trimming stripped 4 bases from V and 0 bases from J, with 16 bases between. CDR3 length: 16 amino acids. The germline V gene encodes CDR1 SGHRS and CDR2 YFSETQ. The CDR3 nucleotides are TGCGCCAGCAGCCCCGGGGTTAGATCGGCTAACTATGGCTACACCTTC. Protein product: CASSPGVRSANYGYTF.

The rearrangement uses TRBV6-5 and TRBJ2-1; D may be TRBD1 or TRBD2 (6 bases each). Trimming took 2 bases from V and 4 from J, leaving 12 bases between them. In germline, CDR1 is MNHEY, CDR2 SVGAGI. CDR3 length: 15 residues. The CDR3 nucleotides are TGTGCCAGCAGTTACCCAGAGGGGGGTTACAATGAGCAGTTCTTC. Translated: CASSYPEGGYNEQFF.

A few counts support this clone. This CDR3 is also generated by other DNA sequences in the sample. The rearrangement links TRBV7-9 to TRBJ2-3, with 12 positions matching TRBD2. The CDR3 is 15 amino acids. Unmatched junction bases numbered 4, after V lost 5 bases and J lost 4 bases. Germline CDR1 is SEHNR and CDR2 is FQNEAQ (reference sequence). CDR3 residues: CASSILAGGADTQYF. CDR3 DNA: TGTGCCAGCAGCATACTAGCGGGAGGAGCAGATACGCAGTATTTT.

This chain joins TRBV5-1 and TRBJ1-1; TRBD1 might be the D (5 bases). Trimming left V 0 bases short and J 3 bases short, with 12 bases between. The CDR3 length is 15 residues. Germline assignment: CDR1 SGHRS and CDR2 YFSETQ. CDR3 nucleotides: TGCGCCAGCAGCTTGGCTCCAGGGCCTTACACTGAAGCTTTCTTT. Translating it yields CASSLAPGPYTEAFF.

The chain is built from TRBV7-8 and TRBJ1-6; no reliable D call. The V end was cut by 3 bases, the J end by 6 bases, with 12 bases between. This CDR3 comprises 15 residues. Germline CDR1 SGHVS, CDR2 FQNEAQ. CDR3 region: CASSLSGSLNSPLHF. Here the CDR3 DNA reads TGTGCCAGCAGCTTGTCGGGGAGCCTTAATTCACCCCTCCACTTT.

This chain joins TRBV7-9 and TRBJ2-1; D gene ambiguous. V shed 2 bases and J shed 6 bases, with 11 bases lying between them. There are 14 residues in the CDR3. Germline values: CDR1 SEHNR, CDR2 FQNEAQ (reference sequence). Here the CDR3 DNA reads TGTGCCAGCAGCTTATGGTCTCTAGGCAATGAGCAGTTCTTC. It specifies CASSLWSLGNEQFF.